The rows below give T cell receptor beta chains drawn from one sample of a study of blood T cell repertoires in COVID-19. Measured with immunoSEQ multiplex PCR; TCRdb has only the in-frame clones, and not every one. The sample carries 90,000 to 120,000 clones, 85% to 95% recorded once. The sequencing sample was made of peripheral blood. The receptors derive from a woman in her 30s with acute or convalescent COVID-19. Each CDR3 is given with its conserved first and last residue.

len | j_gene | v_gene | CDR3aa
17 | TRBJ2-1 | TRBV15 | CATSRDPAGGGWNEQFF
20 | TRBJ1-3 | TRBV3-1/TRBV3-2 | CASSQDLIVGTRTAGNTIYF
14 | TRBJ1-3 | TRBV28 | CASSWDTPGNTIYF
16 | TRBJ1-4 | TRBV5-6 | CASKVSGMRGNEKLFF
12 | TRBJ2-5 | TRBV7-9 | CASSLARETQYF
15 | TRBJ2-1 | TRBV9 | CASSVEDSLYNEQFF
16 | TRBJ2-7 | TRBV27 | CASSNLLAGGPGEQYF
15 | TRBJ2-1 | TRBV6-4 | CASSGSAGAWGEQFF
14 | TRBJ1-5 | TRBV6-2/TRBV6-3 | CASSYTSSNQPQHF
17 | TRBJ2-5 | TRBV28 | CASIPGLAGEGGETQYF
15 | TRBJ1-5 | TRBV12-5 | CASGLAGTGGLPQHF
18 | TRBJ2-5 | TRBV3-1/TRBV3-2 | CASSHWAGTSAPKETQYF
15 | TRBJ1-5 | TRBV7-8 | CASSLLAGGNQPQHF
15 | TRBJ1-6 | TRBV19 | CASSWEGSPKAPLHF
16 | TRBJ1-5 | TRBV19 | CASSPPGGGGNQPQHF
14 | TRBJ1-4 | TRBV3-1/TRBV3-2 | CASSPTGGDEKLFF
14 | TRBJ1-6 | TRBV10-3 | CATMTGAGNSPLHF
16 | TRBJ1-2 | TRBV9 | CASSARGTGFNYGYTF
13 | TRBJ1-2 | TRBV25-1 | CASSTRQGYGYTF
13 | TRBJ2-7 | TRBV6-2/TRBV6-3 | CASSYGDYYEQYF
14 | TRBJ1-1 | TRBV27 | CASSSQGTNTEAFF
17 | TRBJ1-4 | TRBV5-6 | CASSLGLGQGAIEKLFF
15 | TRBJ2-3 | TRBV4-3 | CASSPLSGETDTQYF
15 | TRBJ2-7 | TRBV6-5 | CASSQGQVATYEQYF
21 | TRBJ1-2 | TRBV19 | CASSIDRGVGTDRQIGYGYTF
11 | TRBJ1-2 | TRBV10-3 | CAIRTGSGYTF
15 | TRBJ1-6 | TRBV7-8 | CASSLEGGRKSPLHF
16 | TRBJ2-1 | TRBV27 | CASSFRAGVKYNEQFF
14 | TRBJ2-1 | TRBV7-2 | CASSGDRGNNEQFF
16 | TRBJ2-1 | TRBV18 | CASSTKAGSLSNEQFF
12 | TRBJ2-1 | TRBV6-5 | CASRPGLAEQFF
13 | TRBJ2-3 | TRBV10-3 | CAINWQGTDTQYF
16 | TRBJ1-5 | TRBV28 | CASSSPAGGSGQPQHF
11 | TRBJ2-7 | TRBV30 | CAWSHQGEQYF
14 | TRBJ1-5 | TRBV27 | CASSPYDQRQPQHF
15 | TRBJ2-7 | TRBV6-5 | CASSLGQGLNYEQYF
16 | TRBJ1-1 | TRBV4-2 | CASSQDLQGRGTEAFF
16 | TRBJ2-1 | TRBV7-9 | CASSPPGTSGFNEQFF
13 | TRBJ2-7 | TRBV5-1 | CASSSPDRDEQYF
14 | TRBJ2-3 | TRBV23-1 | CASSNRDSTDTQYF
17 | TRBJ2-7 | TRBV19 | CASSRHNRGSLNYEQYF
14 | TRBJ1-1 | TRBV28 | CASTPAGQGREAFF
11 | TRBJ1-1 | TRBV12-3/TRBV12-4 | CASRQGIEAFF
15 | TRBJ2-7 | TRBV7-2 | CASSLGMGRGLEQYF
15 | TRBJ2-1 | TRBV7-8 | CASSVRDSSYNEQFF